This T cell receptor (beta chain) comes out of a study of radiotherapy plus CTLA-4 blockade in lung cancer. The germline CDR1 and CDR2 sequences are SNHLY and FYNNEI. This CDR3 region has 13 residues. Trimming shortened V by 8 bases and J by 1 base, and 11 bases separated the two germline ends. Study-wide points: Subsequent to radiotherapy plus ipilimumab, tumor-derived TCR clones underwent expansion in blood. Increased serum interferon-beta after radiation also reportedly predicted response strongly.

TCRdb's copy holds only in-frame clones and misses some; the assay was immunoSEQ multiplex PCR. The data hold 80,000 to 95,000 clones, with roughly four fifths observed a single time. About this clone: Its antigen is not identified.

The chain recombines TRBV2 with TRBJ1-1; the D gene is possibly TRBD1 (5 bases). The sequencing here drew on peripheral blood, taken from a patient treated with radiotherapy plus ipilimumab. This receptor was identified in a human donor with non-small cell lung cancer that progressed on radiotherapy plus ipilimumab. In DNA, the CDR3 is TGTGCCAGCCAAGAAGGACAGAACACTGAAGCTTTCTTT. Translation: CASQEGQNTEAFF. Combining the CDR3 with reference TRBV2 and TRBJ1-1 gives the whole variable domain EPEVTQTPSHQVTQMGQEVILRCVPISNHLYFYWYRQILGQKVEFLVSFYNNEISEKSEIFDDQFSVERPDGSNFTLKIRSTKLEDSAMYFCASQEGQNTEAFFGQGTRLTVV.